This T cell receptor (beta chain) was retrieved from a study of molecular identifiers for immune sequencing clone quantification (dated 2018 in TCRdb). About the full investigation: In a replicate experiment, RNA from around 20,000 or 100,000 naive CD8 T cells was split into five aliquots, four of which were sequenced. CD8 T cells were used in a methods study to benchmark molecular-identifier clustering-based TCR repertoire sequencing (MIDCIRS) and TCR RNA copy counting. The full study reports these points: Spiked-in Jurkat TCR RNA (around nine copies' worth), which is not part of the donor repertoire, was contained in the naive libraries. Without barcode sub-clustering, chimeric consensus sequences inflated TCR diversity; chimeras reached as high as 47%. Around 2.9 recovered TCR RNA copies per cell were obtained by modeling, versus roughly 10 by digital PCR, implying a capture efficiency of about 30%. Highly expanded clone sizes could be underestimated because identical TCR molecules may share a barcode. Spiked-in Jurkat TCR RNA equal to a single cell's worth was reported to be detectable even within 1,200,000 naive CD8 T cells. In CMV-specific effector cells, clones with more than 20 RNA copies accounted for over 97% of molecules, whereas in naive cells such clones accounted for under 1%.

Libraries of naive CD8 T cells were built from about 21,000 to 970,000 sorted cells, with 10%, 30% or 50% of the purified RNA used. Naive CD8 T cells, defined as CD8+CD4-CCR7+CD45RA+, were FACS-sorted into RLT Plus buffer on a BD FACSAria II. Detection sensitivity was tested by spiking Jurkat RNA equal to some 10 TCR copies' worth into samples containing roughly 17,000-1,100,000 naive CD8 T cells. CD8 T cells were enriched with RosetteSep CD8+ T Cell Enrichment Cocktail and Ficoll-Paque, followed by ACK red cell lysis. As encoded in the germline V gene, CDR1 is MGHRA while CDR2 is YSYEKL. The CDR3 covers 16 residues, taking in both the cysteine and the phenylalanine. Only the CDR3 part of the read is kept: 48 bases, read in frame from the first base. Between the V and J ends, shortened by 4 bases and 2 bases respectively, the junction contains 16 bases. A note on this clonotype: Its antigen is currently not known. Base qualities are not provided; no much larger clone lies one nucleotide away.

The library was generated by PCR. The data were produced on a NextSeq 500. Bulk TCR libraries were generated as previously described, with the TCR primers listed in Table S5 used. Purification of total RNA was performed with the Qiagen AllPrep DNA/RNA kit. Reads from multiple sequencing runs of the same library were pooled before analysis. Per the source publication's procedure: Only reads with exact TCR constant sequence were kept, trimmed to 150 nt, and grouped by their 12-nt molecular barcodes. Reads in each barcode group were sub-clustered using a 15% Levenshtein threshold, and a quality-weighted consensus sequence was built for each RNA molecule. Non-functional sequences were excluded, and lower-count sequences lying one edit away from another sequence were also excluded. Based on fitting two negative binomial distributions, any barcode sub-cluster with under 20% of the maximum read count was discarded. TCRdb reran the public reads through fastp at Q25 and MiXCR, keeping productive beta chains. A single entry per CDR3 protein holds the most common genes and DNA from its merged rows. TCRdb, not the authors, supplied the V and J calls. The sample table contains 97,000 or so distinct CDR3 sequences; only one count was recorded for roughly 26% of them. Under 1% of the sample belongs to the ten largest clones.

The sample comprised naive CD8+ T cells from blood, with Jurkat cell RNA spiked in. According to the study, the label for this sample's cell subset or site signals: FACS-sorted CD8+CD4-CCR7+CD45RA+ naive T cells. The chain uses TRBV4-1 and TRBJ2-3; TRBD1 could be the D gene, as 5 bases match. This receptor was taken from a human donor in good health. Some libraries in this study had Jurkat cell RNA spiked in. The sequence in DNA is TGCGCCAGCAGCCTAGCCTCCCAAGGGGCCACAGATACGCAGTATTTT. This sequence encodes CASSLASQGATDTQYF.